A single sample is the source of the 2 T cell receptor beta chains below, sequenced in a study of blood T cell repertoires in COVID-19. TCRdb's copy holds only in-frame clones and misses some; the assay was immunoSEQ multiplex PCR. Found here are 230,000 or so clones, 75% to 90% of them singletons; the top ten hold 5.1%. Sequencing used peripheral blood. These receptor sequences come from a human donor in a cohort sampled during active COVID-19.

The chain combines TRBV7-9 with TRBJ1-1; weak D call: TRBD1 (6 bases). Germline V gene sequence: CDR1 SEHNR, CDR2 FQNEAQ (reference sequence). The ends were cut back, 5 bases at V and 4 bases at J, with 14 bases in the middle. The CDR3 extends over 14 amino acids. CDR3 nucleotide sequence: TGTGCCAGCAGCATCCTACAGGGTCGCACTGAAGCTTTCTTT. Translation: CASSILQGRTEAFF.

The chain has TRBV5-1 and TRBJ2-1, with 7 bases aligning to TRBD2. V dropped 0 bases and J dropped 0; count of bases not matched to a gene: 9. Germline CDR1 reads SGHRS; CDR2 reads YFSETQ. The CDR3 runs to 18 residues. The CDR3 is CASSLALTSDSSYNEQFF. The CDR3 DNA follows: TGCGCCAGCAGCTTGGCCCTTACTAGCGACAGCTCCTACAATGAGCAGTTCTTC. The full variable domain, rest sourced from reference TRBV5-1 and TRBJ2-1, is KAGVTQTPRYLIKTRGQQVTLSCSPISGHRSVSWYQQTPGQGLQFLFEYFSETQRNKGNFPGRFSGRQFSNSRSEMNVSTLELGDSALYLCASSLALTSDSSYNEQFFGPGTRLTVL.